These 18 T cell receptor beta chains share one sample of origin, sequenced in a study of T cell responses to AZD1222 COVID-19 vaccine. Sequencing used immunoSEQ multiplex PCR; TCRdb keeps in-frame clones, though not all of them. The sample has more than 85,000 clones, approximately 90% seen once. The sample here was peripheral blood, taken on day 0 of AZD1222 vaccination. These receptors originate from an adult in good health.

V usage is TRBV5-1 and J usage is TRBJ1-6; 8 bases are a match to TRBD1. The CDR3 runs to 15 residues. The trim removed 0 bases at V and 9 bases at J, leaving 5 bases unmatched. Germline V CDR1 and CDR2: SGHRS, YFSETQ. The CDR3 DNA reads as TGCGCCAGCAGCTTGGCAGGGGGCTTCGGTTCACCCCTCCACTTT. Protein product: CASSLAGGFGSPLHF. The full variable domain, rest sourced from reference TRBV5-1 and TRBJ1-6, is KAGVTQTPRYLIKTRGQQVTLSCSPISGHRSVSWYQQTPGQGLQFLFEYFSETQRNKGNFPGRFSGRQFSNSRSEMNVSTLELGDSALYLCASSLAGGFGSPLHFGNGTRLTVT.

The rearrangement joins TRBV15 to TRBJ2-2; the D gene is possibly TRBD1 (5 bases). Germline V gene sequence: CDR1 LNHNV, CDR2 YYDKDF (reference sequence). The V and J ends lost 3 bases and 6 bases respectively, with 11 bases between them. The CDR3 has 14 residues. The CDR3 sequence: CATSRRAGPGELFF. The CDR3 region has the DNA TGTGCCACCAGCAGGAGAGCAGGGCCCGGGGAGCTGTTTTTT.

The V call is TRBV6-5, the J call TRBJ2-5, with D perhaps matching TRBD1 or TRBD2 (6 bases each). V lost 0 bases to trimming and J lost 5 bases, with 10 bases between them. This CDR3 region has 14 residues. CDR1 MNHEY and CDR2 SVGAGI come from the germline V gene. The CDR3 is CASSYSRGAETQYF. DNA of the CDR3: TGTGCCAGCAGTTACTCGAGGGGGGCGGAGACCCAGTACTTC.

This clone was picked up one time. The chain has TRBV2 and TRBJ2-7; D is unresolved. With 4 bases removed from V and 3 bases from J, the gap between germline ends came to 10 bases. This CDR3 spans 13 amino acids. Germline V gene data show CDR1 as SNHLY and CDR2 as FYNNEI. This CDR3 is CASSAVPHYEQYF. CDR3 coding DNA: TGTGCCAGCAGTGCAGTTCCCCACTACGAGCAGTACTTC.

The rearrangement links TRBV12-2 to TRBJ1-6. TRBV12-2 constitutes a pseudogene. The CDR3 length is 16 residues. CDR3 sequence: CASRLGRESYNSPLHF. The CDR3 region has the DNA TGTGCAAGTCGCTTAGGCAGGGAGTCCTATAATTCACCCCTCCACTTT.

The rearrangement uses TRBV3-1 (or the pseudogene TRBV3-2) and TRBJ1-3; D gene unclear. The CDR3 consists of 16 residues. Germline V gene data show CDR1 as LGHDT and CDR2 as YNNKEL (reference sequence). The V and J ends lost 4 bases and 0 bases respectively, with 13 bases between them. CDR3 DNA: TGTGCCAGCAGCCGGGCAAGGGAAGTCTCTGGAAACACCATATATTTT. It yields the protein CASSRAREVSGNTIYF.

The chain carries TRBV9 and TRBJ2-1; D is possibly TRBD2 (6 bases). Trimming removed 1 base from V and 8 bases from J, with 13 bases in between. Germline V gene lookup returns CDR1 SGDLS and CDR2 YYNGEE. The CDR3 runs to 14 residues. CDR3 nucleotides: TGTGCCAGCAGCGTAAGGGCCCCGGGGGATGAGCAGTTCTTC. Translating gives CASSVRAPGDEQFF.

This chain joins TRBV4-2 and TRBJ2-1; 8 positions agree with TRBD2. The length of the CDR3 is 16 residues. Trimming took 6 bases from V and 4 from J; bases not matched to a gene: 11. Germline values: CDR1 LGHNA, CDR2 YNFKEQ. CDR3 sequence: CASRAGGGRGYNEQFF. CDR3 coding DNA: TGTGCCAGCAGGGCGGGAGGTGGGAGGGGGTACAATGAGCAGTTCTTC.

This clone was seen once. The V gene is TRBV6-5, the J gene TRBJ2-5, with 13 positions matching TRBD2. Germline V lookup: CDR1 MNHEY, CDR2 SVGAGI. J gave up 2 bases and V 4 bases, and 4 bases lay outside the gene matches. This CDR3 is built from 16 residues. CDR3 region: CASSSGLAGEQETQYF. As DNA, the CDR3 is TGTGCCAGCAGTTCTGGACTAGCGGGAGAGCAAGAGACCCAGTACTTC.

Written as DNA, the CDR3 is TGTGCCAGCAGACCTGGACAGGCCACCTACGAGCAGTACTTC. Amino acids: CASRPGQATYEQYF. This sequence joins TRBV5-5 and TRBJ2-7; 7 nucleotides align to TRBD1. CDR1 SGHKS and CDR2 YYEKEE come from the germline V gene (reference sequence). The CDR3 consists of 14 residues. Unmatched junction bases numbered 7, after V lost 5 bases and J lost 2 bases.

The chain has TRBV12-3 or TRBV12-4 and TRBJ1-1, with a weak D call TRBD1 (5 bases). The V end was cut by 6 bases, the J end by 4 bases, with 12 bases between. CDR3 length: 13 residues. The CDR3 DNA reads TGTGCCAGCAGGAACCGGGGGGTCACTGAAGCTTTCTTT. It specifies CASRNRGVTEAFF.

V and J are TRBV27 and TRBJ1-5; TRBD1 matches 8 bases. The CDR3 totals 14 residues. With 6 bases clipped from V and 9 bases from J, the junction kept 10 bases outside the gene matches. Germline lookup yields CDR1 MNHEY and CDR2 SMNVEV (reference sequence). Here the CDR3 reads CASSTLTGARPQHF. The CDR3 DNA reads TGTGCCAGCAGCACTCTGACAGGGGCTCGGCCCCAGCATTTT.

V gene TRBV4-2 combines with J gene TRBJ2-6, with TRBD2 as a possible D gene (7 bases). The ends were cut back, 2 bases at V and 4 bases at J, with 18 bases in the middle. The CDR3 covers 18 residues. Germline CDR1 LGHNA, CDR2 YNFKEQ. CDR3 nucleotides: TGTGCCAGCAGCCAACCAAACAATGGGGGGGCCGGGGCCAACGTCCTGACTTTC. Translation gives CASSQPNNGGAGANVLTF.

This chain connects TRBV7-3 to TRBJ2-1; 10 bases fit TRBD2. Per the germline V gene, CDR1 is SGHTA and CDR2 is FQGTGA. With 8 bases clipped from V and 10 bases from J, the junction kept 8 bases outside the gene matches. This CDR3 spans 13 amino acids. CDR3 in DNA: TGTGCCAGCGGGATTAGCGGGGGGCCCGAGCAGTTCTTC. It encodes CASGISGGPEQFF. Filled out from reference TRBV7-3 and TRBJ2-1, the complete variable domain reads GAGVSQTPSNKVTEKGKYVELRCDPISGHTALYWYRQSLGQGPEFLIYFQGTGAADDSGLPNDRFFAVRPEGSVSTLKIQRTERGDSAVYLCASGISGGPEQFFGPGTRLTVL.

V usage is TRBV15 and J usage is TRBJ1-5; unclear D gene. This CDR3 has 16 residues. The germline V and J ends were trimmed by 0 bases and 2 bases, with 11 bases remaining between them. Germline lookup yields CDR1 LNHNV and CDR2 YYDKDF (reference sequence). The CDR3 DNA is TGTGCCACCAGCAGAGATGGCGGGTCTGGCAATCAGCCCCAGCATTTT. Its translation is CATSRDGGSGNQPQHF. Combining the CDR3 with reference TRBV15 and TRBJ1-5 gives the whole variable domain DAMVIQNPRYQVTQFGKPVTLSCSQTLNHNVMYWYQQKSSQAPKLLFHYYDKDFNNEADTPDNFQSRRPNTSFCFLDIRSPGLGDTAMYLCATSRDGGSGNQPQHFGDGTRLSIL.

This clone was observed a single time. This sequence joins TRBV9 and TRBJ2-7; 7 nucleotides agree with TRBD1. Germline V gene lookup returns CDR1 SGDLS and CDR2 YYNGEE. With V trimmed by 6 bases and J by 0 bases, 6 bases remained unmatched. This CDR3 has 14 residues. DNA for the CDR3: TGTGCCAGCACCGCAGGGGGTAGCTCCTACGAGCAGTACTTC. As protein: CASTAGGSSYEQYF.

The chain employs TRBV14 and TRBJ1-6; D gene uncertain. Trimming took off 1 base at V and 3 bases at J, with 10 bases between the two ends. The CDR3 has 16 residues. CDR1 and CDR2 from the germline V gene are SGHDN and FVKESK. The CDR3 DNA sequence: TGTGCCAGCAGCCAAGGGCTGAACTACTATAATTCACCCCTCCACTTT. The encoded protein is CASSQGLNYYNSPLHF.

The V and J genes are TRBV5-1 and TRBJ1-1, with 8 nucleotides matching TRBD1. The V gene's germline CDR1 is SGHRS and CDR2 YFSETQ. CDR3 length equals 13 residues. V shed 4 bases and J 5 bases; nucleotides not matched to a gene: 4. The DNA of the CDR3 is TGCGCCAGCAGCGCACAGGGGGGAACTGAAGCTTTCTTT. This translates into CASSAQGGTEAFF.